This TCR beta chain was retrieved from a study of T cell repertoires in breast cancer (TCRdb year 2016). Looking at the study overall: Samples profiled in the study came from tumors, lymph nodes and peripheral blood lymphocytes of breast cancer patients, along with peripheral blood from healthy control donors. ER+/PR+ status was present in the majority of the roughly 21 patient tumors that were analyzed for shared TCRs. The controls were nine healthy donors whose age range was similar to that of the patients. On average, about 500,000 sequences per sample and about 10 reads per input cell were obtained by sequencing. Given the low mutational burden of breast cancer and the rarity of common mutations in breast cancer, it was reasoned that TCRs shared between breast cancer patients would target shared antigens. Tumors and tumor-involved lymph nodes were minced and digested with Liberase and DNase, then filtered through 70-um and 40-um filters. Tumor-free lymph nodes were processed with no enzymatic digestion, and blood samples were separated using Ficoll. On the study overall, not on this receptor specifically: Discarding singleton TCRs and sampling only part of each tumor may have missed genuine antitumor clones. Emulsion RT-PCR was considered qualitative rather than quantitative, since transcript abundance and primer differences skewed clone recovery. Shared TCRs were encoded by various nucleotide sequences, which suggests selection and expansion based on antigen. Sentinel lymph nodes involved by tumor shared about fourfold more TCRs with matched tumor repertoires than tumor-free nodes did (about 7.7% versus 2%). Possible tumor specificity was suggested for some 20 TCR pairs that were shared across seven or more patient tumors yet rarely found in control blood. TRBV7 predominated among shared TCRs, which may reflect tumor recognition or a mispriming bias from eight TRBV7 primers.

The library came from emulsion pairing. Unpaired genes were suppressed in a second nested PCR with blocking oligos, after which Illumina adaptors and barcodes were added in a third nested PCR. Between roughly 5,000 and 270,000 T cells, along with C-region, Stepout and V-region primers, were included in each emulsion RT-PCR master mix. The emulsions were generated using the Micellula Emulsion and Purification Kit, and the RT-PCR was run with Qiagen OneStep RT-PCR reagents. The pooled libraries were sequenced on an Illumina MiSeq using paired-end 2 x 250 reads. The study's processing was this. In Galaxy, read pairs were joined and then clipped at the engineered overlap into separate alpha and beta files, and any unclipped reads were discarded. Alpha-beta pairs were assigned with CompleteTCR, a MiTCR-based pipeline that links chains sharing read cluster identifiers using an R script. TCR sequences that were observed only once, about 1-3.2% of the total, were removed as potential sequencing errors. TCRdb handled the public reads itself, with Q25 trimming in fastp and clone calling in MiXCR, and kept productive beta chains. Identical CDR3 protein sequences are pooled into one entry, listed with their most common genes and DNA. The V and J calls, along with clone size, are taken from TCRdb and not from the paper's own processing. In all, the sample holds some 37,000 distinct CDR3 sequences, and under 60% of those were seen once. The ten largest clones add up to approximately 60% of the sample.

To analyze paired alpha-beta TCRs of CD8+ T cells, the study used an expanded emulsion RT-PCR method with primers covering all TCR V genes. CD8+ T cells were isolated with a CD8 positive selection kit and incubated overnight in 9 to 10 IU/mL IL-2 before emulsion RT-PCR. The germline V gene (reference sequence) supplies CDR1 MNHEY and CDR2 SMNVEV. Between the V and J ends, shortened by 4 bases and 5 bases respectively, the junction contains 15 bases. Its CDR3 holds 14 amino acids, cysteine through phenylalanine. Only CDR3 DNA remains: 42 bases, in frame from the first base. Concerning this clonotype: The clone's antigen remains unknown. No much larger clonotype is one base removed from it; base qualities were not supplied.

The chain is assembled from TRBV27 and TRBJ2-7; the D gene is perhaps TRBD1, on 5 matching bases. The TCR comes from a pool of human donors with breast cancer or a healthy control (not recorded which). Sequencing used CD8+ T cells. The nucleotide sequence is given as TGTGCCAGCAGTTGGAGCAGGGATGCCCACGAGCAGTACTTC. Translated, it reads CASSWSRDAHEQYF.